Presented here are 11 T cell receptor beta chains from one specimen sequenced in a study of cytomegalovirus exposure and HLA in healthy donors. Use of 60 Vbeta and 13 Jbeta primers characterized the PCR. Profiled with immunoSEQ multiplex PCR; TCRdb holds only in-frame clones, not every one. The sample lists over 100,000 clones; 81% were seen once. The specimen sequenced was PBMCs. The receptors were gathered from a woman under 40 in good health and CMV-seronegative.

The chain links TRBV21-1 to TRBJ2-1; the D call TRBD2 from the table was never checked on the DNA. TRBV21-1 is a listed pseudogene. The CDR3 sequence is 20 residues long. CDR3 in amino acids: CASSKELLAGGRKLYNEQFF. CDR3 nucleotide sequence: TGTGCCAGCAGCAAAGAGCTCCTAGCGGGAGGGAGGAAACTGTACAATGAGCAGTTCTTC.

The chain is built from TRBV27 and TRBJ2-1, with D tentatively TRBD2 (6 bases). CDR3 length: 16 amino acids. Germline CDR1 is MNHEY and CDR2 is SMNVEV (reference sequence). V dropped 6 bases and J dropped 7 bases, with 22 bases sitting between them. The DNA for the CDR3 is TGTGCCAGCAGATTTTCCCCGGGAGATCTTGCAAATGAGCAGTTCTTC. This encodes CASRFSPGDLANEQFF.

The V gene is TRBV6-4, the J gene TRBJ2-3, with no clear D. Deletions cut 4 bases from V and 0 bases from J, with 5 bases between. CDR3 length: 13 amino acids. Germline V gene lookup returns CDR1 MRHNA and CDR2 SNTAGT. Written as DNA, the CDR3 is TGTGCCAGCAGTGCTTCTAGCACAGATACGCAGTATTTT. Amino acid sequence: CASSASSTDTQYF.

The chain employs TRBV5-6 and TRBJ1-2; 10 nucleotides match TRBD1. This CDR3 has 15 amino acids. The germline CDR1 and CDR2 sequences are SGHDT and YYEEEE. J was trimmed by 1 base and V by 0 bases; bases with no gene match: 0. CDR3 residues: CASSLGDRGNYGYTF. In nucleotides, the CDR3 is TGTGCCAGCAGCTTGGGGGACAGGGGTAACTATGGCTACACCTTC.

The chain recombines TRBV5-4 with TRBJ2-7, with D unclear. The CDR3 extends over 11 amino acids. Germline V gene data show CDR1 as SGHNT and CDR2 as YYREEE (reference sequence). Trimming took off 3 bases at V and 4 bases at J, with 5 bases between the two ends. The CDR3, as DNA: TGTGCCAGCAGCTCCCAATACGAGCAGTACTTC. Encoded protein: CASSSQYEQYF.

This chain connects TRBV18 to TRBJ1-2; no reliable D call. This CDR3 is built from 13 residues. V lost 6 bases, J lost 2 bases, and 10 bases lay in between. CDR1 KGHSH and CDR2 LQKENI come from the germline V gene. The CDR3 loop reads CASSLTENYGYTF. CDR3 DNA: TGTGCCAGCTCGCTGACTGAGAACTATGGCTACACCTTC.

The chain recombines TRBV7-2 with TRBJ2-3; the D gene is possibly TRBD2 (5 bases). Trimming shortened V by 5 bases and J by 2 bases, and 11 bases separated the two germline ends. CDR1 is SGHTA, CDR2 FQGNSA, per germline. The CDR3 extends over 14 amino acids. The CDR3, as DNA: TGTGCCAGCAGCCCACTAGGATCCACAGATACGCAGTATTTT. This translates into CASSPLGSTDTQYF.

The gene calls are TRBV20-1 and TRBJ2-7; D uncertain. Deletions cut 7 bases from V and 4 bases from J, with 8 bases between. This CDR3 region has 10 residues. Germline V CDR1 and CDR2: DFQATT, SNEGSKA (reference sequence). The CDR3 nucleotides read TGCAGTGGAGCAAGATACGAGCAGTACTTC. Protein product: CSGARYEQYF.

This chain joins TRBV27 and TRBJ2-7, with 7 bases aligning to TRBD1. This CDR3 is built from 15 residues. Per the germline V gene, CDR1 is MNHEY and CDR2 is SMNVEV (reference sequence). The junction had 10 bases not matched to a gene; V was cut back by 3 bases and J by 5 bases. CDR3 protein: CASSLGQRQAHEQYF. DNA of the CDR3: TGTGCCAGCAGTTTGGGACAGCGCCAGGCCCACGAGCAGTACTTC.

The chain couples TRBV28 to TRBJ1-3, with D possibly being TRBD1 (5 bases). This CDR3 is built from 17 residues. Trimming cost V 1 base and J 5 bases, with 18 bases left between them. CDR1 MDHEN and CDR2 SYDVKM come from the germline V gene. The CDR3 region has the DNA TGTGCCAGCAGTTTATTCGGATCCCTGACAGACCGAAACACCATATATTTT. It translates to CASSLFGSLTDRNTIYF.

This chain uses TRBV10-1 with TRBJ2-5, with a possible D match to TRBD2 (5 bases). This CDR3 has 16 residues. CDR1 and CDR2 from the germline V gene are WNHNN and SYGVQD (reference sequence). Trimming took 8 bases from V and 5 from J, leaving 24 bases between them. CDR3 sequence: CASAPGTKSGTETQYF. DNA for the CDR3: TGCGCCAGCGCCCCGGGAACCAAGTCGGGAACGGAGACCCAGTACTTC.